These 4 T cell receptor beta chains originate from one sample sequenced in a study of T-cell reconstitution after alpha-beta-depleted transplantation in children. During its preparation, the TCRbeta library received unique molecular identifiers. In TCRdb, the PCR reads were re-called with MiXCR into one record per CDR3 protein. Among about 200,000 distinct CDR3 sequences listed, approximately 6.8% were seen once. Sequenced here: PBMCs, sampled before TCRalphabeta/CD19-depleted stem cell transplant. The source is a girl less than two years old with combined immunodeficiency, due to receive a stem cell transplant.

This clonotype has ten or more counts. The chain employs TRBV28 and TRBJ1-1; D is ambiguous. The V gene lost 8 bases and the J gene lost 10 bases, with 14 bases spanning the gap. The CDR3 sequence is 11 residues long. Germline CDR1 MDHEN, CDR2 SYDVKM. This CDR3 reads CASRYGDGAFF. Here the CDR3 DNA reads TGTGCCAGCCGGTATGGCGACGGAGCTTTCTTT.

In this sample, this clonotype turned up many times. The chain joins TRBV11-1 to TRBJ2-1, with D perhaps TRBD2 (6 bases). V lost 5 bases and J lost 4, with 18 bases in between. Germline loops: CDR1 SGHAT, CDR2 FQDESV (reference sequence). The CDR3 runs 16 residues. The CDR3 loop reads CASSPEARGEYNEQFF. The DNA for the CDR3 is TGTGCCAGCAGCCCTGAAGCACGCGGGGAATACAATGAGCAGTTCTTC.

The table lists this clonotype with many counts. This chain uses TRBV4-3 with TRBJ2-3; D assignment may be TRBD1 or TRBD2 (5 bases each). CDR1 and CDR2 from the germline V gene are LGHNA and YSLEER. The CDR3 runs 16 residues. V lost 2 bases and J 3 bases, leaving 15 bases between the germline ends. As DNA, the CDR3 is TGCGCCAGCAGCCAACACCACGGGGCCAGGACAGATACGCAGTATTTT. Translation: CASSQHHGARTDTQYF.

To note about this clonotype: Since a much larger clone is just one base distant, this may be a read error. The V and J genes are TRBV28 and TRBJ2-3; 9 bases align to TRBD1. Germline values: CDR1 MDHEN, CDR2 SYDVKM. V was pared by 3 bases and J by 4 bases, with 8 bases of the junction left unmatched. CDR3 size: 16 residues. CDR3 DNA: TGTGCCAGCAGTTTCATGGACAGGGGTAGCGCAGATACGCAGTATTTT. Translating gives CASSFMDRGSADTQYF.